Listed below are T cell receptor beta chains from one sample, sequenced in a study of T cells in Graves' hyperthyroidism and ophthalmopathy. TCRdb fed the multiplex PCR reads into MiXCR, producing one record per CDR3 protein. Of hundreds of thousands of distinct CDR3 sequences listed, about 15% are singletons. Source material: blood. The source of these receptors is a woman younger than 30 with Graves' hyperthyroidism. CDR3s include the opening cysteine and the closing phenylalanine or tryptophan. The D gene is left open where the match is weak. A clone size is listed for some rows: how often the clone was seen (once, few, many), or a class if it is expanded.

V gene,D gene,J gene,clone size,CDR3 DNA,CDR3 protein
TRBV7-8,NA,TRBJ2-5,medium-sized,TGTGCCAGCAGCTTAGCCATGGTCCAGGGGATAGGTTTAGGGCAAGAGACCCAGTACTTC,CASSLAMVQGIGLGQETQYF
TRBV19,TRBD2,TRBJ2-1,many,TGTGCCAGTAGTCCTCCGGGGCTAGCGGGGAGCTCCTACAATGAGCAGTTCTTC,CASSPPGLAGSSYNEQFF
TRBV12-3/TRBV12-4,NA,TRBJ2-7,NA,TGTGCCAGCAGCCGACTTAACAGGGCCGAGCAGTACTTC,CASSRLNRAEQYF
TRBV12-3/TRBV12-4,NA,TRBJ1-1,many,TGTGCCAGCAGTTTTCTGCGGGACACTGAAGCTTTCTTT,CASSFLRDTEAFF
TRBV11-2,TRBD1,TRBJ2-1,few,TGTGCCAGCAGCCCCCGGACAGGGAATGAGCAGTTCTTC,CASSPRTGNEQFF
TRBV19,TRBD1,TRBJ2-7,NA,TGTGCCAGTAATATAGATCAGGACAGGGGTTTCTACGAGCAGTACTTC,CASNIDQDRGFYEQYF
TRBV20-1,NA,TRBJ1-1,NA,TGCAGTGCTAGAAGAGGGAACACTGAAGCTTTCTTT,CSARRGNTEAFF
TRBV6-1,NA,TRBJ1-5,many,TGTGCCAGCAGTACGACGGGGGGGGCGAGCAATCAGCCCCAGCATTTT,CASSTTGGASNQPQHF
TRBV6-6,NA,TRBJ1-1,many,TGTGCCAGCAGTTTCACCAGGAACATGGGCACTGAAGCTTTCTTT,CASSFTRNMGTEAFF
TRBV11-1,NA,TRBJ1-5,many,TGTGCCAGCAGCTACCCTGGGGCAGACCCCTATAGCAATCAGCCCCAGCATTTT,CASSYPGADPYSNQPQHF
TRBV5-1,TRBD2,TRBJ2-4,many,TGCGCCAGCAGCTTGGAGGGAGGGCAGAGGGCCAAAAACATTCAGTACTTC,CASSLEGGQRAKNIQYF
TRBV20-1,NA,TRBJ2-2,NA,TGCAGTGCGCCGTGGGGGGGCAACGGGGAGCTGTTTTTT,CSAPWGGNGELFF
TRBV6-5,NA,TRBJ2-2,NA,TGTGCCAGCAGATACCAGCGGGGAGGGGGCGCCGGGGAGCTGTTTTTT,CASRYQRGGGAGELFF
TRBV18,NA,TRBJ2-5,many,TGTGCCAGCTCCCCGGTGGGACAAGAGACCCAGTACTTC,CASSPVGQETQYF
TRBV6-1,TRBD1,TRBJ1-2,many,TGTGCCGGACGAACCCACGGACAGGCGGGTGGCTACACCTTC,CAGRTHGQAGGYTF
TRBV12-3/TRBV12-4,NA,TRBJ2-1,many,TGTGCCAGCAGTTTGACAGGAAGGGTACAGTACAATGAGCAGTTCTTC,CASSLTGRVQYNEQFF
TRBV6-1,NA,TRBJ2-3,many,TGTGCCAGCAGTTTAACTAGTGGACTCCCAGATACGCAGTATTTT,CASSLTSGLPDTQYF
TRBV12-3/TRBV12-4,NA,TRBJ2-1,many,TGTGCCAGCAGTTCACAGTACAATGAGCAGTTCTTC,CASSSQYNEQFF
TRBV27,TRBD2,TRBJ2-1,many,TGTGCCAGCAGTTTAATAAGCGGGGGCCGCTCCTACAATGAGCAGTTCTTC,CASSLISGGRSYNEQFF
TRBV3-1,NA,TRBJ1-6,many,TGTGCCAGCAGTCCTGGTGAGGGGTCACCCCTCCACTTT,CASSPGEGSPLHF
TRBV20-1,NA,TRBJ2-5,many,TGCAGTGCTAGAGATTGGGCTACAGGGCCAGAGACCCAGTACTTC,CSARDWATGPETQYF
TRBV20-1,TRBD2,TRBJ2-3,NA,TGCAGTGCATCGAGAACGGGGCTAGCGGGAGTGTACGATACGCAGTATTTT,CSASRTGLAGVYDTQYF
TRBV6-1,NA,TRBJ2-1,many,TGTGCCAGCAGTCCCCTTTCCGGGACCAGCTACAATGAGCAGTTCTTC,CASSPLSGTSYNEQFF
TRBV7-3,NA,TRBJ1-5,few,TGTGCCAGCAGCTTAACCAGCAATCGGCCCCAGCATTTT,CASSLTSNRPQHF
TRBV12-3/TRBV12-4,NA,TRBJ2-5,many,TGTGCCAGCAGTTCGCTCGGAGGGGACGCGACCCAGTACTTC,CASSSLGGDATQYF
TRBV20-1,NA,TRBJ2-1,many,TGCAGTGCTCCCCGGGGTAATGAGCAGTTCTTC,CSAPRGNEQFF
TRBV12-3/TRBV12-4,NA,TRBJ1-5,many,TGTGCCAGCAGTTTCGGTACAGAGTATCAGCCCCAGCATTTT,CASSFGTEYQPQHF
TRBV13,NA,TRBJ2-3,many,TGTGCCAGCAGCTCCAGCATCGATACGCAGTATTTT,CASSSSIDTQYF
TRBV5-1,TRBD1,TRBJ2-7,many,TGCGCCAGCAGCAAGAGGCCGGGACAGGCCTACGAGCAGTACTTC,CASSKRPGQAYEQYF
TRBV9,TRBD1,TRBJ2-7,many,TGTGCCAGCAGCGTAGAGGACAGGGCCCTCGAGCAGTACTTC,CASSVEDRALEQYF
TRBV7-3,TRBD2,TRBJ2-1,many,TGTGCCAGCAGCTTAACAGCGGGATACAATGAGCAGTTCTTC,CASSLTAGYNEQFF
TRBV2,NA,TRBJ2-2,few,TGTGCCAGCAAGCACCCCGGGACCACGGACACCGGGGAGCTGTTTTTT,CASKHPGTTDTGELFF
TRBV9,TRBD1,TRBJ1-5,many,TGTGCCAGCAGCCCAGGGGGCGTGCGGAATCAGCCCCAGCATTTT,CASSPGGVRNQPQHF
TRBV2,NA,TRBJ2-1,many,TGTGCCAGCAGAACAGTAACCGCAGGGATTAATGAGCAGTTCTTC,CASRTVTAGINEQFF
TRBV28,NA,TRBJ1-1,once,TGTGCCAGCACAGACCCAAACACTGAAGCTTTCTTT,CASTDPNTEAFF
TRBV9,NA,TRBJ2-3,few,TGTGCCAGCAGCCTGGACGCGCAGCTGGTAGATACGCAGTATTTT,CASSLDAQLVDTQYF
TRBV6-1,TRBD2,TRBJ2-5,many,TGTGCCAGCAGTTCGGGACTAGCGGGAGGGATCCAAGAGACCCAGTACTTC,CASSSGLAGGIQETQYF